This T cell receptor (beta chain) was found in a study of shared T cell receptors in the human thymus. Assay used: immunoSEQ multiplex PCR; TCRdb lists only in-frame clones, some missing. The sample contains hundreds of thousands of clones, approximately 80% of which appear only once. CDR1 is SGHNT and CDR2 is YYREEE in the germline V gene (reference sequence). Trimming at V came to 2 bases and at J to 4 bases, leaving 9 bases not matched to a gene. The CDR3 has 17 residues. These data were likewise used in another study, on human thymus T cells. Turning to that study: Congenital heart defects were the reason for the corrective surgery that the donors, healthy Finnish infants, were having. In corrective heart surgery, resections were taken, and these provided the thymus tissue. Thymic as well as blood repertoires seemed to favor certain V and J genes unevenly. Highly overlapping thymic repertoires among unrelated individuals were reported in related research.

The source of this sequence is a boy less than two years old with a congenital heart defect. The genes are TRBV5-4 and TRBJ1-5; TRBD1 matches 10 bases. Sequenced material: thymocytes. CDR3 sequence reads: CASSFGTGDLRNQPQHF. CDR3 coding DNA: TGTGCCAGCAGCTTCGGGACAGGGGACTTAAGGAATCAGCCCCAGCATTTT.